Detailed here is one T cell receptor beta chain. The table lists this clonotype with many counts. The antigen this receptor binds is unknown. There are no base qualities to consult, and no much larger clone falls within one base. The intended sense of this specimen's time point label: newly diagnosed GD, antithyroid drugs for less than 3 months. For both TCR sequencing and RNA sequencing, RNA was extracted from PBMCs using TRIzol. The diagnosis of Graves' disease was made according to American Thyroid Association guidelines. Recruitment of patients was carried out at an endocrinology department in Xi'an, China. From each patient, 7.5 to 10 milliliters of peripheral blood was collected into an EDTA anticoagulant tube. Ficoll Paque Plus density gradient separation was used to isolate PBMCs, and no further T cell sorting was done. An Agilent 2100 Bioanalyzer and agarose gel were used to assess RNA quality, and a NanoDrop 2000 was used to measure RNA concentration.

The receptor library was made with multiplex PCR. Sequencing was carried out with an Illumina HiSeq 4000. TCR beta libraries were built with iRepertoire HTBI primers and Arm-PCR amplification of CDR3 regions. Before sequencing, the PCR products went through gel purification. In the source study's methods: Across samples, around 62 TRBV and roughly 15 TRBJ segments were identified and used for gene usage analysis of CDR3 amino acid clonotypes. COPE and FqMerger were used to merge the filtered high-quality paired reads into contigs. BLAST was used to align contigs to IMGT TRBV, TRBD and TRBJ reference genes, with CDR3 defined following IMGT. Any clonotype with a frequency above 0.1% was classified as a highly expanded clone. Repertoire diversity was measured by Shannon entropy, and V-J evenness by the Gini coefficient. Public clonotypes were defined as clonotypes shared by more than one individual. TCRdb trimmed the raw reads at Q25, called clones with MiXCR and kept productive beta chains. Here each entry gathers all rows of one CDR3 protein and keeps the most common genes and DNA. Clone size and V and J calls follow TCRdb, not the original study. The sample table holds roughly 610,000 distinct CDR3 sequences, of which approximately 16% were seen once. About 12% of the sample is held by the ten biggest clonotypes.

The data are from a study of regulatory T cells in long-lasting Graves disease (dated by TCRdb to the early 2020s). About the investigation overall: Patients with newly diagnosed Graves' disease had been on antithyroid drugs for under 3 months. Patients with persistent Graves' disease were compared with patients with newly diagnosed Graves' disease using TCR sequencing and RNA sequencing of peripheral blood. The study was registered as a clinical trial and conducted in China. A total of approximately 35 samples underwent TCR sequencing: some 13 from persistent and approximately 20 from newly diagnosed Graves' disease patients.

The germline V gene supplies CDR1 SGHAT and CDR2 FQNNGV. The trim is 3 bases for V and 7 bases for J, with a gap of 10 bases between the germline ends. Inclusive of the bounding cysteine and phenylalanine, the CDR3 is 12 residues long. Only CDR3 DNA remains: 36 bases, in frame from the first base. Broader findings and caveats from the paper: A larger number of public clonotypes was shared among persistent patients (under 3,000) than among newly diagnosed patients (around 880). Only peripheral blood was studied, because thyroid tissue, the primary lesion, was inaccessible. Persistent Graves' disease patients showed lower TCR Shannon entropy and fewer highly expanded clones than newly diagnosed patients, suggesting clonal expansion. As a limitation, the authors acknowledged that the small sample size may reduce accuracy. Sequencing and analysis were restricted to the TCR beta chain. TRBV28, TRBJ1-2 and TRBJ2-5 were preferentially used in persistent disease, while TRBV20-1 and TRBJ2-1 were favored in newly diagnosed disease.

The data were also submitted as part of a second study, on T cells in Graves' hyperthyroidism and ophthalmopathy. The second publication reports: Stable Graves' hyperthyroidism was defined as no progression to ophthalmopathy during 18 months of follow-up. Hyperthyroidism patients were newly diagnosed, with disease duration under 2 months, and aged 18 to 65 years. Any patient with an uncontrolled infection, another autoimmune disease, pregnancy or lactation was excluded. Diagnoses were established on the basis of clinical symptoms, serum thyroxine and TRAb, thyroid ultrasound, and orbital computed tomography. A first-round RT-PCR of the TCR CDR3 used the HTBI primer set with the Qiagen OneStep RT-PCR kit. Blood samples also contained most of the expanded thyroid clonotypes (frequency above 0.001), which suggests that blood repertoires may reflect thyroid immune responses. Ophthalmopathy was separated from stable hyperthyroidism by a 13 V-J signature model, with 85% to 90% sensitivity and just over 81% specificity obtained in cross-validation and 80%/75% obtained in testing. In validation, the model predicted progression to ophthalmopathy with about 71% sensitivity and 72% to 85% specificity, a median of 6.5 months before onset. To identify TCR V-J signatures that set the groups apart, the researchers used a discovery cohort of 100 or so patients, made up of fewer than 50 with Graves' ophthalmopathy and about 60 with stable Graves' hyperthyroidism. An independent validation cohort of under 20 hyperthyroidism patients and 15 or so patients who later progressed to ophthalmopathy tested prospective prediction of ophthalmopathy. For training and testing, the roughly 100 patients in the discovery cohort were randomly divided in a 7:3 ratio. In more than 5 Graves' hyperthyroidism patients, the study also compared T-cell repertoires from thyroid tissue with T-cell repertoires from blood. After blood sampling, hyperthyroidism patients were treated with methimazole at a starting dose of 30 mg daily, and ophthalmopathy patients were treated with high-dose intravenous methylprednisolone. The libraries were constructed in a second round of multiplex PCR and then size-selected and purified. The libraries were sequenced on an Illumina HiSeq2000 using paired-end 100 bp reads. SOAPnuke was used to process the raw data, removing reads that contained adapters or uncalled bases, had a mean Phred below 15, or lacked an exact match to the constant primer or identifier. COPE v1.2.5 was used to merge the high-quality paired reads, and each unique nucleotide sequence was defined as a clonotype. MiTCR v1.1 was used to align the clonotypes against IMGT TRBV, TRBD and TRBJ reference segments. Analysis was restricted to V-J combinations with a frequency above 0.0001, which covered just over 98% of repertoires. A TCS score was defined as the ratio between F50 (clonal expansion) and ExV (chaos), using BLOSUM62-based TCRdist between CDR3 peptides within each V-J. Welch's t-statistics and random forest reduced around 550 V-J features to some 14, which were used in a naive Bayes classifier (R e1071). No statistical method was used to fix the sample size in advance, and group allocation was not hidden from the investigators. According to the paper, TCR Vbeta CDR3 sequencing was carried out on roughly 130 peripheral blood samples, which came from over 40 ophthalmopathy, around 75 hyperthyroidism and roughly 17 progressor patients.

The chain is made from TRBV11-2 and TRBJ2-7, with the D segment identity uncertain. The origin of this receptor is a man aged 18 to 30 with Graves disease. Donor details come from another sample of the same person, matched by shared clones. This specimen was peripheral blood mononuclear cells (PBMCs), taken at new diagnosis, from a patient treated with antithyroid drugs. The CDR3 reads CASSFMEWEQYF. The nucleotide sequence is TGTGCCAGCAGCTTCATGGAGTGGGAGCAGTACTTC. Supplemented by the reference TRBV11-2 and TRBJ2-7 proteins around the CDR3, the complete variable domain is EAGVAQSPRYKIIEKRQSVAFWCNPISGHATLYWYQQILGQGPKLLIQFQNNGVVDDSQLPKDRFSAERLKGVDSTLKIQPAKLEDSAVYLCASSFMEWEQYFGPGTRLTVT.